This T cell receptor (beta chain) was profiled in a study of blood T cells in healthy people across ages. Study-level points and caveats: Higher naive T cell percentage went strongly together with higher TCR beta diversity. Getting older went along with TCR beta diversity per million T cells dropping roughly linearly.

This clonotype was recorded a few times. Its antigen is unidentified. This CDR3 has 16 residues. Per germline, CDR1 DFQATT and CDR2 SNEGSKA (reference sequence). Trimming left V 2 bases short and J 6 bases short, with 20 bases between. For the second PCR, which ran for roughly 6 to 12 cycles, a sample-barcoded 5' primer and a J-beta primer mix were used. Every cDNA molecule bore a tag from a template-switch adaptor containing 12 random nucleotides. Each CDR3 protein gets one entry after TCRdb re-called the 5' RACE reads with MiXCR. The table lists 1.5 million to 1.8 million distinct CDR3 sequences, 35% to 45% of them singletons.

Material: blood. This chain links TRBV20-1 with TRBJ2-1; either TRBD1 or TRBD2 may fit D (5 bases each). The clonotype originates from a woman between 18 and 29 years old in good health. CDR3: CSARLGVGGLGNEQFF. The CDR3 nucleotides read TGCAGTGCTAGACTGGGTGTTGGGGGATTAGGCAATGAGCAGTTCTTC.